This is a list of T cell receptor beta chains from one sample in a study of identical twins. TCRdb re-called the 5' RACE reads through MiXCR, storing one row per CDR3 protein. The data show hundreds of thousands of distinct CDR3 sequences, 15% to 20% seen once. The sample also formed part of further work on T cells expressing NK-cell markers.

What was sequenced was PBMCs. The receptors shown here come from a woman younger than 35 in good health. CDR3s include the opening cysteine and the closing phenylalanine or tryptophan. Fields, in order: D gene, J gene, clone size, V gene, CDR3 DNA, CDR3 protein. D genes are given only for firm matches. Some rows have no size entry. The others give once, few or many, or a class for an expanded clone.

>-|TRBJ2-3|many|TRBV12-3/TRBV12-4
TGTGCCAGCAGTTCTTCTAGCACAGATACGCAGTATTTT
CASSSSSTDTQYF
>-|TRBJ2-7|few|TRBV15
TGTGCCACCAGCAGAGATCATGGGACGGATGAGCAGTACTTC
CATSRDHGTDEQYF
>-|TRBJ2-1|-|TRBV27
TGTGCCAGCAGTTTAGAGTCTATTATGACCTACAATGAGCAGTTCTTC
CASSLESIMTYNEQFF
>TRBD1|TRBJ2-7|-|TRBV28
TGTGCCAGCACCGATGTGGGACAGGGGGCGAACGAGCAGTACTTC
CASTDVGQGANEQYF
>-|TRBJ2-1|-|TRBV9
TGTGCCAGCAGCGGAGACGCGGGTTACAATGAGCAGTTCTTC
CASSGDAGYNEQFF
>-|TRBJ2-7|-|TRBV4-3
TGCGCCAGCAGCCAAGATGGTGGGAGCCCCTACGAGCAGTACTTC
CASSQDGGSPYEQYF
>-|TRBJ2-1|-|TRBV5-1
TGCGCCAGCAGAGATCGGGACAATGTAAATGAGCAGTTCTTC
CASRDRDNVNEQFF
>-|TRBJ2-1|-|TRBV7-2
TGTGCCAGCAGCTTAGTCGGTAGCGGTTCGAATGAGCAGTTCTTC
CASSLVGSGSNEQFF
>-|TRBJ2-7|-|TRBV4-3
TGCGCCAGCAGCCAGGGGGCCCAGGACTCCTACGAGCAGTACTTC
CASSQGAQDSYEQYF
>-|TRBJ2-2|few|TRBV29-1
TGCAGCGCCGCCCCCTATCCTAACACCGGGGAGCTGTTTTTT
CSAAPYPNTGELFF
>TRBD1|TRBJ2-1|few|TRBV6-1
TGTGCCAGCGCAGGACGACAGGGGGCCGATGAGCAGTTCTTC
CASAGRQGADEQFF
>-|TRBJ2-4|few|TRBV5-1
TGCGCCAGCAGCTTGGTTGGGGAGAACATTCAGTACTTC
CASSLVGENIQYF
>-|TRBJ1-5|few|TRBV20-1
TGCAGTGCTAGAAGAGGGAAGGAGAATCAGCCCCAGCATTTT
CSARRGKENQPQHF
>TRBD1|TRBJ1-5|few|TRBV29-1
TGCAGCGTTGGGACAGGGAGCGGCCAGCCCCAGCATTTT
CSVGTGSGQPQHF
>-|TRBJ2-1|few|TRBV5-1
TGCGCCAGCAGCTTGGGGGCAGTCAACAATGAGCAGTTCTTC
CASSLGAVNNEQFF
>-|TRBJ2-5|many|TRBV6-6
TGTGCCAGCAGTTACGGCAGGAAAGAGACCCAGTACTTC
CASSYGRKETQYF
>-|TRBJ2-2|-|TRBV11-3
TGTGCCAGCAACGCCGGGGGAAACACCGGGGAGCTGTTTTTT
CASNAGGNTGELFF
>-|TRBJ1-2|few|TRBV10-3
TGTGCCATCAGTGATGCGAACTATGGCTACACCTTC
CAISDANYGYTF
>TRBD2|TRBJ2-1|-|TRBV5-1
TGCGCCAGCAGCTTGGTCGGCCTAGCGGATTCCAATGAGCAGTTCTTC
CASSLVGLADSNEQFF
>-|TRBJ1-1|-|TRBV19
TGTGCCAGTAGGGTTACTACCGGGAGGACTGAAGCTTTCTTT
CASRVTTGRTEAFF
>-|TRBJ1-2|few|TRBV20-1
TGCAGTGCTAGAGTAACCGTATATGGCTACACCTTC
CSARVTVYGYTF
>TRBD2|TRBJ2-1|-|TRBV12-3/TRBV12-4
TGTGCCAGCAGCCCAGGACTAGCGGGGGGGCCTTCCTACAATGAGCAGTTCTTC
CASSPGLAGGPSYNEQFF
>-|TRBJ1-1|few|TRBV2
TGTGCCAGCCGAAGAGGGACACCTGAAGCTTTCTTT
CASRRGTPEAFF
>-|TRBJ1-4|-|TRBV20-1
TGCAGTGCCTGGGAGGGTAATGAAAAACTGTTTTTT
CSAWEGNEKLFF
>-|TRBJ2-3|-|TRBV5-1
TGCGCCAGCAGCCCTGACCCCCGGGGGACAGATACGCAGTATTTT
CASSPDPRGTDTQYF
>-|TRBJ2-7|few|TRBV9
TGTGCCAGCAGCGTAGCTCGGTCTGATTCCTACGAGCAGTACTTC
CASSVARSDSYEQYF
>-|TRBJ2-7|few|TRBV27
TGTGCCAGCAGTTTACGTGATCACTACGAGCAGTACTTC
CASSLRDHYEQYF
>-|TRBJ1-1|few|TRBV5-1
TGCGCCAGCAGCTTGGATGGGGGGTGGGCCACTGAAGCTTTCTTT
CASSLDGGWATEAFF